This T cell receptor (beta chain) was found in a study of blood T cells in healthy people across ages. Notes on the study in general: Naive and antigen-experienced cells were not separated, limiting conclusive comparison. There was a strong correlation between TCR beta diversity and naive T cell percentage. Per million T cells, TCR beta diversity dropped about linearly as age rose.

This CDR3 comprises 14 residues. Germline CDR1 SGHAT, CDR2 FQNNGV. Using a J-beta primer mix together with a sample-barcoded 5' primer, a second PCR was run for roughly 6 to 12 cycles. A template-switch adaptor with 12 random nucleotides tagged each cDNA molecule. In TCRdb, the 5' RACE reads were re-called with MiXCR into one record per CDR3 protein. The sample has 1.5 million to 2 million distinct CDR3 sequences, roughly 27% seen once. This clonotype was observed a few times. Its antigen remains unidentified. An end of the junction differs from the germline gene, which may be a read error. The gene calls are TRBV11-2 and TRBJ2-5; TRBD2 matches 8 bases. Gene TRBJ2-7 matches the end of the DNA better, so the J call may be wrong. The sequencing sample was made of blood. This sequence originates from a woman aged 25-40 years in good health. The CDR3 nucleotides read TGTGTCAGCAGCTGGACAGAACTAGCGGACGAGCAGTACTTC. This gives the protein CVSSWTELADEQYF.